Listed below are T cell receptor beta chains from one sample, sequenced in a study of pediatric ulcerative colitis. Some clones are missing from TCRdb's copy, which holds only in-frame ones; the method was immunoSEQ multiplex PCR. Of 50,000 to 65,000 clones in the sample, roughly nine tenths are singletons; the top ten hold around 3%. The source material was blood. Receptor source: a boy younger than 18 with severe ulcerative colitis. The CDR3 runs from the conserved cysteine through the conserved F or W. A D gene is named only where the DNA matches it firmly. Size is omitted from some rows. Given values are once, few, many or a class for expanded clones.

DNA: TGTGCCAGCAGCAGTGGGGTAGGTGAAGCTTTCTTT; CDR3: CASSSGVGEAFF; J: TRBJ1-1; size: -; D: -; V: TRBV7-3
DNA: TGTGCCAGCAACGAGCCCGACAGGACAGAGACCCAGTACTTC; CDR3: CASNEPDRTETQYF; J: TRBJ2-5; size: -; D: -; V: TRBV2
DNA: TGTGCCAGCAGGGGACAGCCAGGAAAACTGTTTTTT; CDR3: CASRGQPGKLFF; J: TRBJ1-4; size: -; D: TRBD1; V: TRBV2
DNA: TGTGCTAGTGGGATACCTGAGGCCGGCTACAATGAGCAGTTCTTC; CDR3: CASGIPEAGYNEQFF; J: TRBJ2-1; size: -; D: -; V: TRBV12-5
DNA: TGTGCCAGCACTCAAACTAGCGGGAGGGTCGGTGAGCAGTTCTTC; CDR3: CASTQTSGRVGEQFF; J: TRBJ2-1; size: -; D: TRBD2; V: TRBV9
DNA: TGTGCCAGCAGCTTCGAGGGACAGGGGGACACTGAAGCTTTCTTT; CDR3: CASSFEGQGDTEAFF; J: TRBJ1-1; size: -; D: TRBD1; V: TRBV11-3
DNA: TGTGCCAGCAGCGAGACAGGGGCGAACACTGAAGCTTTCTTT; CDR3: CASSETGANTEAFF; J: TRBJ1-1; size: -; D: TRBD1; V: TRBV9
DNA: TGTGCCAGCAGCCTGGGACAGTCTAGCAATCAGCCCCAGCATTTT; CDR3: CASSLGQSSNQPQHF; J: TRBJ1-5; size: -; D: TRBD1; V: TRBV11-2
DNA: TGTGCCAGCAGACCCAGCGGCACAGATACGCAGTATTTT; CDR3: CASRPSGTDTQYF; J: TRBJ2-3; size: -; D: -; V: TRBV7-9
DNA: TGTGCCAGCAGCTTAGGACAGGACACAGATACGCAGTATTTT; CDR3: CASSLGQDTDTQYF; J: TRBJ2-3; size: once; D: -; V: TRBV7-9
DNA: TGTGCCAGCAGCTTAGGCCTAACGGTAAGAGAGCAGTACTTC; CDR3: CASSLGLTVREQYF; J: TRBJ2-7; size: -; D: -; V: TRBV13
DNA: TGTGCCAGCAGCCAAGAAATTTGGGGACAAGAGACCCAGTACTTC; CDR3: CASSQEIWGQETQYF; J: TRBJ2-5; size: -; D: -; V: TRBV14
DNA: TGTGCCAGCAGCCCGGACATACTAACCTACGAGCAGTACTTC; CDR3: CASSPDILTYEQYF; J: TRBJ2-7; size: -; D: -; V: TRBV7-6
DNA: TGTGCCAGCAGTTTACAGGGAAATTTCTATGGCTACACCTTC; CDR3: CASSLQGNFYGYTF; J: TRBJ1-2; size: few; D: -; V: TRBV28
DNA: TGTGCCAGCAGCTCCCGGGACAGCTCCTACGAGCAGTACTTC; CDR3: CASSSRDSSYEQYF; J: TRBJ2-7; size: -; D: TRBD1; V: TRBV9
DNA: TGTGCCAGTAGTTTGGCGTTTGCAGATACGCAGTATTTT; CDR3: CASSLAFADTQYF; J: TRBJ2-3; size: few; D: -; V: TRBV19
DNA: TGTGCTAGTGGTTTGGTGGGACAGGGGGCGAGAGAGACCCAGTACTTC; CDR3: CASGLVGQGARETQYF; J: TRBJ2-5; size: -; D: TRBD1; V: TRBV12-5
DNA: TGCGCCAGCAGCTTGGGACTCATAGCGGGAGATCTGGAGACCCAGTACTTC; CDR3: CASSLGLIAGDLETQYF; J: TRBJ2-5; size: -; D: TRBD2; V: TRBV5-1
DNA: TGCGCCAGCAGCATACGCCCAGGACTAGCGGGAGAAGTGTGGGAGCAGTTCTTC; CDR3: CASSIRPGLAGEVWEQFF; J: TRBJ2-1; size: -; D: TRBD2; V: TRBV4-1
DNA: TGTGCCAGCAGTGACAGCTACGTCCTGACTTTC; CDR3: CASSDSYVLTF; J: TRBJ2-6; size: once; D: -; V: TRBV6-1
DNA: TGTGCCAGCAGTTCCAATGACAGGCGGACAGCTTTCTTT; CDR3: CASSSNDRRTAFF; J: TRBJ1-1; size: -; D: -; V: TRBV6-5
DNA: TGTGCCAGCAGCTTAGGGACCTATGGCTACACCTTC; CDR3: CASSLGTYGYTF; J: TRBJ1-2; size: few; D: -; V: TRBV13
DNA: TGTGCCAGCAGCCTAGGGGTGGGGGAGTACTATGGCTACACCTTC; CDR3: CASSLGVGEYYGYTF; J: TRBJ1-2; size: once; D: -; V: TRBV7-2
DNA: TGCGCCAGCAGCTGGACCTTAGGCAATGAGCAGTTCTTC; CDR3: CASSWTLGNEQFF; J: TRBJ2-1; size: -; D: -; V: TRBV5-1
DNA: TGTGCCAGCAGCCAAGCCCCCGCGGTTAGCTCCTACAATGAGCAGTTCTTC; CDR3: CASSQAPAVSSYNEQFF; J: TRBJ2-1; size: -; D: -; V: TRBV4-2
DNA: TGCGCCAGCAGGCCCTGGACTAGCGGGGGACCCGAGGCCCAGTACTTC; CDR3: CASRPWTSGGPEAQYF; J: TRBJ2-5; size: -; D: TRBD2; V: TRBV5-1
DNA: TGTGCCAGCAGTGAATGGGGCTTGAGCGGGAGCGGCTACAATGAGCAGTTCTTC; CDR3: CASSEWGLSGSGYNEQFF; J: TRBJ2-1; size: -; D: TRBD2; V: TRBV6-1
DNA: TGTGCCAGCAGCTTAGGTCTTGAGCGGGCCTACGAGCAGTACTTC; CDR3: CASSLGLERAYEQYF; J: TRBJ2-7; size: -; D: -; V: TRBV11-2
DNA: TGCAGTGCATGGGACGGCTACGAGCAGTACTTC; CDR3: CSAWDGYEQYF; J: TRBJ2-7; size: -; D: -; V: TRBV20-1
DNA: TGTGCCACCAGCGGGACTGGGCCCCACAGAGACTCCTACGAGCAGTACTTC; CDR3: CATSGTGPHRDSYEQYF; J: TRBJ2-7; size: -; D: -; V: TRBV15
DNA: TGTGCCAGCAGTGAAGGGAGAAACAGGGGGCGCGGGGACACTGAAGCTTTCTTT; CDR3: CASSEGRNRGRGDTEAFF; J: TRBJ1-1; size: -; D: TRBD1; V: TRBV25-1
DNA: TGTGCCAGCAGCTTGGGGACTAGCGGGGTTTACAATGAGCAGTTCTTC; CDR3: CASSLGTSGVYNEQFF; J: TRBJ2-1; size: -; D: TRBD2; V: TRBV5-6
DNA: TGTGCCAGCAGTTTATCGGGACACTCCTATGGCTACACCTTC; CDR3: CASSLSGHSYGYTF; J: TRBJ1-2; size: -; D: -; V: TRBV27
DNA: TGTGCCAGCAGTGAAAGGTCTGCGGGACAGGGTGGGAATGAGCAGTTCTTC; CDR3: CASSERSAGQGGNEQFF; J: TRBJ2-1; size: -; D: TRBD1; V: TRBV6-1
DNA: TGTGCCAGCAGCCTCCGGGACTCTCGCTTAGAGACCCAGTACTTC; CDR3: CASSLRDSRLETQYF; J: TRBJ2-5; size: -; D: -; V: TRBV9